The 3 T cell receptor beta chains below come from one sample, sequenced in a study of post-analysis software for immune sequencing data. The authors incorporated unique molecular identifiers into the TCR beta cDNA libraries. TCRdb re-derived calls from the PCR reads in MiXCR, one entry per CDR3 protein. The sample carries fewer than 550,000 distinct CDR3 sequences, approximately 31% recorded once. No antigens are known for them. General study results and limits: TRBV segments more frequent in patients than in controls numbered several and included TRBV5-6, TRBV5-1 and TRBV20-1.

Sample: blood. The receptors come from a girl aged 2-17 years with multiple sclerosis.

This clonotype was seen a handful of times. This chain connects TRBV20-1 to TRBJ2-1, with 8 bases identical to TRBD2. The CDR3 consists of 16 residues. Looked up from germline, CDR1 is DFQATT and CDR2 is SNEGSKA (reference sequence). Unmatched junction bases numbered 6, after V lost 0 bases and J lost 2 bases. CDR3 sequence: CSARDQRGFAYNEQFF. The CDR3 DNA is TGCAGTGCTAGAGATCAGCGGGGGTTCGCCTACAATGAGCAGTTCTTC.

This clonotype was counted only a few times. The CDR3 sequence: CASSLGQVPSYEQYF. The CDR3 region has the DNA TGTGCCAGCAGTCTTGGACAGGTTCCATCCTACGAGCAGTACTTC. The V gene is TRBV5-6, the J gene TRBJ2-7, with 7 positions matching TRBD1. Unmatched junction bases numbered 9, after V lost 5 bases and J lost 1 base. The CDR3 consists of 15 residues. Germline lookup yields CDR1 SGHDT and CDR2 YYEEEE.

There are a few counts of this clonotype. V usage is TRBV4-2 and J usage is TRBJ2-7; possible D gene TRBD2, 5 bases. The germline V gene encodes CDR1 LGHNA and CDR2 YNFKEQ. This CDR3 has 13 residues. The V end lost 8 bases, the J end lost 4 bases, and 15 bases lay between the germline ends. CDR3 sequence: CASQPGIFYEQYF. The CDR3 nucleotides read TGTGCCAGCCAACCGGGGATCTTTTACGAGCAGTACTTC.